These T cell receptor beta chains were read from a single sample in a study of blood T cell repertoires in COVID-19. Clones were read by immunoSEQ multiplex PCR, and TCRdb kept only the in-frame ones, dropping some. Found here are 65,000 to 70,000 clones, roughly 85% of them singletons; the top ten hold about 2.9%. Sample: peripheral blood. These receptors were obtained from a man at least 80 years old with acute or convalescent COVID-19. CDR3s include the opening cysteine and the closing phenylalanine or tryptophan. D genes are given only for firm matches. Not all rows give a size; the values are once, few, many and, for expanded clones, a class.

>TRBV18|.|TRBJ1-5|.
CASSPRGGDAGNQPQHF
TGTGCCAGCTCACCACGGGGTGGAGACGCGGGGAATCAGCCCCAGCATTTT
>TRBV24-1|.|TRBJ2-3|.
CATGQGLAGADTQYF
TGTGCCACCGGACAGGGACTAGCTGGGGCAGATACGCAGTATTTT
>TRBV5-1|once|TRBJ2-5|TRBD2
CASSSGTSGGYQETQYF
TGCGCCAGCAGCTCCGGGACTAGCGGGGGTTACCAAGAGACCCAGTACTTC
>TRBV6-5|.|TRBJ2-5|.
CASTSNSRETQYF
TGTGCCAGCACCTCCAACTCCCGGGAGACCCAGTACTTC
>TRBV30|.|TRBJ1-4|TRBD1
CAWKRQGVEKLFF
TGTGCCTGGAAACGGCAGGGGGTGGAAAAACTGTTTTTT
>TRBV5-1|.|TRBJ2-5|.
CASSLARWRGPQETQYF
TGCGCCAGCAGCTTGGCCAGGTGGAGGGGGCCCCAAGAGACCCAGTACTTC
>TRBV4-1|.|TRBJ2-3|TRBD2
CASSQDPAGAVYTQYF
TGCGCCAGCAGCCAAGATCCAGCGGGAGCCGTATATACGCAGTATTTT
>TRBV4-2|.|TRBJ2-2|.
CASSQGATFAGELFF
TGTGCCAGCAGCCAAGGGGCCACCTTCGCCGGGGAGCTGTTTTTT
>TRBV6-2/TRBV6-3|few|TRBJ1-5|.
CASSRHSPGQGPYSNQPQHF
TGTGCCAGCAGCCGACACTCACCGGGACAAGGACCTTATAGCAATCAGCCCCAGCATTTT
>TRBV4-1|.|TRBJ1-2|TRBD1
CASSQDRGLDGYTF
TGCGCCAGCAGCCAGGACAGGGGGCTGGATGGCTACACCTTC
>TRBV3-1/TRBV3-2|once|TRBJ1-1|.
CASSQGHSNTEAFF
TGTGCCAGCAGCCAGGGACACTCGAACACTGAAGCTTTCTTT
>TRBV15|.|TRBJ2-5|.
CATSRSGSRGQETQYF
TGTGCCACCAGCAGAAGCGGAAGCAGGGGCCAAGAGACCCAGTACTTC
>TRBV11-3|.|TRBJ2-1|.
CASSLERRYSSYNEQFF
TGTGCCAGCAGCTTAGAGCGGCGGTATAGCTCCTACAATGAGCAGTTCTTC
>TRBV2|.|TRBJ1-2|TRBD1
CASIVDRVGGYTF
TGTGCCAGCATCGTAGACAGGGTTGGCGGCTACACCTTC
>TRBV7-9|.|TRBJ1-1|TRBD1
CASSPGQGSTEAFF
TGTGCCAGCAGCCCCGGACAGGGAAGCACTGAAGCTTTCTTT
>TRBV6-5|.|TRBJ1-4|.
CASKGAGGNEKLFF
TGTGCCAGCAAAGGAGCCGGGGGAAATGAAAAACTGTTTTTT
>TRBV10-3|.|TRBJ1-3|.
CATRGVGDTIYF
TGTGCCACCAGGGGTGTTGGAGACACCATATATTTT
>TRBV11-3|.|TRBJ2-7|.
CASSLGRIYEQYF
TGTGCCAGCAGCTTAGGCAGGATTTACGAGCAGTACTTC
>TRBV12-3/TRBV12-4|.|TRBJ2-1|.
CASSTRHGQFF
TGTGCCAGCAGCACTCGACACGGGCAGTTCTTC
>TRBV24-1|few|TRBJ2-1|TRBD2
CATSDSAGGPYNEQFF
TGTGCCACCAGTGATTCAGCGGGAGGGCCGTACAATGAGCAGTTCTTC
>TRBV11-2|.|TRBJ1-4|.
CASSGEGWEGEKLFF
TGTGCCAGCAGCGGAGAGGGTTGGGAAGGGGAAAAACTGTTTTTT
>TRBV11-3|.|TRBJ1-1|.
CASSFRGSRTEAFF
TGTGCCAGCAGCTTTAGGGGGTCGCGCACTGAAGCTTTCTTT
>TRBV12-3/TRBV12-4|.|TRBJ2-1|.
CASSLQNEQFF
TGTGCCAGCAGTTTGCAGAATGAGCAGTTCTTC
>TRBV24-1|.|TRBJ2-1|TRBD1
CATSGRPGQGKRTYNEQFF
TGTGCCACCAGTGGCCGCCCGGGACAGGGAAAAAGGACCTACAATGAGCAGTTCTTC
>TRBV20-1|.|TRBJ2-1|.
CSASSPAGGGHEQFF
TGCAGTGCTAGTTCCCCAGCGGGCGGTGGTCATGAGCAGTTCTTC
>TRBV19|once|TRBJ2-7|TRBD1
CASSIAYGTGIYEQYF
TGTGCCAGTAGTATAGCCTACGGGACAGGTATCTACGAGCAGTACTTC
>TRBV5-6|.|TRBJ1-2|.
CASSPRARGYTF
TGTGCCAGCAGCCCGAGGGCACGTGGCTACACCTTC
>TRBV19|.|TRBJ1-1|.
CASSSGALNTEAFF
TGTGCCAGTAGTAGTGGGGCCTTGAACACTGAAGCTTTCTTT
>TRBV20-1|.|TRBJ1-2|.
CSASHRYGYTF
TGCAGTGCTAGCCACAGATATGGCTACACCTTC
>TRBV5-1|.|TRBJ1-1|.
CASSFLDGQSSAFF
TGCGCCAGCAGCTTTTTGGACGGACAATCGTCGGCTTTCTTT
>TRBV30|.|TRBJ2-1|.
CAWSAEGDEQFF
TGTGCCTGGAGCGCCGAGGGGGATGAGCAGTTCTTC
>TRBV24-1|.|TRBJ1-6|TRBD1
CATSDSHRGPNSPLHF
TGTGCCACCAGTGATTCCCACAGGGGGCCTAATTCACCCCTCCACTTT
>TRBV27|.|TRBJ1-5|.
CASSLAGYQPQHF
TGTGCCAGCAGTTTAGCAGGGTACCAGCCCCAGCATTTT
>TRBV19|.|TRBJ1-1|TRBD1
CASSRGIGQGASEAFF
TGTGCCAGTAGTAGGGGGATAGGACAGGGGGCGTCTGAAGCTTTCTTT
>TRBV19|.|TRBJ2-2|TRBD1
CASRRDQGASNTGELFF
TGTGCCAGTAGACGCGATCAGGGGGCATCGAACACCGGGGAGCTGTTTTTT
>TRBV24-1|.|TRBJ2-5|TRBD1
CATSDPAGTESGETQYF
TGTGCCACCAGTGATCCTGCCGGGACAGAAAGTGGCGAGACCCAGTACTTC
>TRBV24-1|.|TRBJ2-3|TRBD2
CATSTSGSTDTQYF
TGTGCCACCAGTACTAGCGGGAGCACAGATACGCAGTATTTT
>TRBV30|.|TRBJ2-7|.
CAWSGPSREQYF
TGTGCCTGGAGTGGTCCTAGCCGCGAGCAGTACTTC
>TRBV5-4|.|TRBJ2-7|.
CASSLAGQGYEQYF
TGTGCCAGCAGCTTGGCAGGGCAGGGGTACGAGCAGTACTTC
>TRBV7-9|.|TRBJ1-1|.
CASSETRNTEAFF
TGTGCCAGCAGCGAGACACGGAACACTGAAGCTTTCTTT
>TRBV2|once|TRBJ1-1|TRBD1
CASSPHRTGMGTEAFF
TGTGCCAGCAGTCCCCATCGGACAGGGATGGGAACTGAAGCTTTCTTT
>TRBV30|.|TRBJ1-4|TRBD1
CAWSRTGTGYEKLFF
TGTGCCTGGAGCCGAACCGGGACAGGGTATGAAAAACTGTTTTTT
>TRBV5-1|.|TRBJ1-4|.
CASSFGNRMLFF
TGCGCCAGCAGCTTCGGGAACAGAATGCTGTTTTTT
>TRBV10-3|.|TRBJ2-1|TRBD1
CAISPRDSFSYNEQFF
TGTGCCATCAGCCCCCGGGACAGCTTCTCCTACAATGAGCAGTTCTTC
>TRBV3-1/TRBV3-2|.|TRBJ1-2|.
CASSQGANYGYTF
TGTGCCAGCAGCCAAGGAGCTAACTATGGCTACACCTTC
>TRBV6-5|.|TRBJ2-3|TRBD2
CASSYRLAGEEDTQYF
TGTGCCAGCAGTTACCGCCTAGCGGGCGAGGAAGATACGCAGTATTTT
>TRBV28|.|TRBJ1-1|.
CASSRGGTNTEAFF
TGTGCCAGCAGTCGGGGGGGTACGAACACTGAAGCTTTCTTT
>TRBV29-1|.|TRBJ2-7|.
CSVEVGQGREQYF
TGCAGCGTTGAAGTAGGGCAGGGGCGCGAGCAGTACTTC
>TRBV6-6|.|TRBJ1-6|TRBD1
CASSRDRGRNSPLHF
TGTGCCAGCAGTCGGGACAGGGGGAGAAATTCACCCCTCCACTTT
>TRBV7-2|.|TRBJ2-7|.
CASSSYLRALGDEQYF
TGTGCCAGCAGCTCCTACCTCAGGGCTCTAGGGGACGAGCAGTACTTC
>TRBV2|.|TRBJ1-1|.
CASSDPMNTEAFF
TGTGCCAGCAGTGACCCCATGAACACTGAAGCTTTCTTT
>TRBV7-9|.|TRBJ1-1|.
CASSLGPQAQAFF
TGTGCCAGCAGCTTAGGGCCACAGGCTCAAGCTTTCTTT
>TRBV19|.|TRBJ1-1|.
CASTIGRGTEAFF
TGTGCCAGTACTATAGGCAGGGGCACTGAAGCTTTCTTT